This T cell receptor beta chain appears in the sequencing data of a study of T cell repertoires in cytomegalovirus infection. The study, taken as a whole, reports: There were HLA-C-restricted CMV-specific TCR beta clonotypes dominating the ex vivo response.

Per germline, CDR1 DFQATT and CDR2 SNEGSKA (reference sequence). The length of the CDR3 is 13 residues. V lost 6 bases, J lost 0 bases, and 9 bases lay in between. TCRdb passed the reads through MiXCR, listing each CDR3 protein once. The repertoire consists of around 350,000 distinct CDR3 sequences, with 18% occurring once and the leading ten covering about 10%. This clonotype turned up a few times. The antigen remains undetermined. The TCR was taken from a human donor in good health (CMV status not recorded). Some clones in this sample may be carry-over from other donors' samples. The specimen was PBMCs. This chain joins TRBV20-1 and TRBJ2-1; D is undetermined. The CDR3 region is CSAHLSSYNEQFF. In nucleotides, the CDR3 is TGCAGTGCACACCTGAGCTCCTACAATGAGCAGTTCTTC.